This T cell receptor beta chain was identified in a study of blood T cell repertoires in COVID-19. Study-level background: PBMCs, B-cell-depleted T cells, or T cells were the source of the cDNA or gDNA that made up the material.

The study recruited people aged about 18 to 89 years across under 25 US areas. All recovered Cohort 3 donors got two negative PCRs, got clearance, or saw symptom resolution. Original data processing: Estimates of nucleated cell counts were drawn from the amplification of reference gene primers. Here immunoSEQ multiplex PCR was the method, and the copy in TCRdb shows in-frame clones only, minus some. V and J calls plus clone size are reproduced from that table; the DNA served to infer D and trimming. The sample includes about 280,000 clones, approximately 90% seen only once; the top ten take approximately 6%. This CDR3 comprises 16 residues. Between the trimmed V and J ends, which lost 5 bases and 2 bases, there was a span of 16 bases. In germline, CDR1 is SGHVS, CDR2 FNYEAQ.

The chain uses TRBV7-6 and TRBJ2-1; maybe TRBD2 (6 bases). The TCR sequence derives from a woman aged 40 to 55 who had recovered from COVID-19. The sample consisted of PBMCs or T cells enriched from blood (not recorded which). CDR3 sequence: CASSPTGSTTYNEQFF. Here the CDR3 DNA reads TGTGCCAGCAGCCCAACCGGGAGCACGACCTACAATGAGCAGTTCTTC.